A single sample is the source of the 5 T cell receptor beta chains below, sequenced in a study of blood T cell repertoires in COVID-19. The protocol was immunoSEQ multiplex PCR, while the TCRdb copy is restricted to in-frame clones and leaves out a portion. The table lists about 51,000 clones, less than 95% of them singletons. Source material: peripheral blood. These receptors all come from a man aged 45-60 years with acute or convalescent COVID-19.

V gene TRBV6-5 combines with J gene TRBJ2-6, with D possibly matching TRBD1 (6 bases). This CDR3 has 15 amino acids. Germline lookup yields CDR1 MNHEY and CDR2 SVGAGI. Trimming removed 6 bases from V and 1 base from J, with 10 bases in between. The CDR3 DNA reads TGTGCCAGCAGACTAGACAGGTCTGGGGCCAACGTCCTGACTTTC. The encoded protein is CASRLDRSGANVLTF.

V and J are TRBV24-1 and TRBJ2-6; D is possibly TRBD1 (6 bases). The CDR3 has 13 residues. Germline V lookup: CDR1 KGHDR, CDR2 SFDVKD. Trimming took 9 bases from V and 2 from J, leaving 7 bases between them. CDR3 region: CATAGAGANVLTF. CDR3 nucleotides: TGTGCCACCGCAGGGGCTGGGGCCAACGTCCTGACTTTC.

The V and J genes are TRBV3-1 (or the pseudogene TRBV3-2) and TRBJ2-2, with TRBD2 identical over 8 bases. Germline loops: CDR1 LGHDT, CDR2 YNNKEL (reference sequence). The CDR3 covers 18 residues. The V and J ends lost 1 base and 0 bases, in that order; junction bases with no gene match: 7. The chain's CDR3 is CASSQGLAGPTNTGELFF. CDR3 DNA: TGTGCCAGCAGCCAAGGGTTAGCGGGGCCTACGAACACCGGGGAGCTGTTTTTT.

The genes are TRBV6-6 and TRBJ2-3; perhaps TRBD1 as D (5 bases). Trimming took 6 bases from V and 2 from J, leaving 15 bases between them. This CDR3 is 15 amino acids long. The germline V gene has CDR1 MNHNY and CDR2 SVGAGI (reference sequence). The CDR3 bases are TGTGCCAGCAGCCCGCCACAGGTTATCACAGATACGCAGTATTTT. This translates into CASSPPQVITDTQYF.

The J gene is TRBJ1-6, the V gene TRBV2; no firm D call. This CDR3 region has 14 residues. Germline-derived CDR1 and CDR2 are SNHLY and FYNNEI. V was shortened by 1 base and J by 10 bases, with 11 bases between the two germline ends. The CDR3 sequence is CASSEGAGGSPLHF. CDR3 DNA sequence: TGTGCCAGCAGTGAAGGGGCGGGAGGATCACCCCTCCACTTT. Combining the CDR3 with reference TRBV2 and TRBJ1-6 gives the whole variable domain EPEVTQTPSHQVTQMGQEVILRCVPISNHLYFYWYRQILGQKVEFLVSFYNNEISEKSEIFDDQFSVERPDGSNFTLKIRSTKLEDSAMYFCASSEGAGGSPLHFGNGTRLTVT.